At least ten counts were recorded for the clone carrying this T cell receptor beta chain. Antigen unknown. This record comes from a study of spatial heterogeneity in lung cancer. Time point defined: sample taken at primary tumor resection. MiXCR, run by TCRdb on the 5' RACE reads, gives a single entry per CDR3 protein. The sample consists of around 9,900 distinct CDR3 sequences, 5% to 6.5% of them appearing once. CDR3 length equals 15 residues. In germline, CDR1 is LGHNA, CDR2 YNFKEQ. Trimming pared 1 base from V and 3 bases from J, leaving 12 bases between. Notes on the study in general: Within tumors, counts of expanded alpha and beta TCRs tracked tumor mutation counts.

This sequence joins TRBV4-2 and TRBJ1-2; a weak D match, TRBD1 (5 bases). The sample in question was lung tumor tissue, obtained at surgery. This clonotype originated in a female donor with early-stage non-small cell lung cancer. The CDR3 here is CASSQVGGVDYGYTF. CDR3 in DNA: TGTGCCAGCAGCCAAGTGGGGGGAGTTGACTATGGCTACACCTTC.